Listed below are T cell receptor beta chains from one sample, sequenced in a study of blood T cell repertoires in COVID-19. Only in-frame clones appear in the TCRdb table, and some are missing; sequencing was by immunoSEQ multiplex PCR. Of 200,000 to 300,000 clones listed, approximately 85% are singletons. Sequenced material: peripheral blood. These receptors were collected from a woman aged 55-69 years with active or convalescent COVID-19. CDR3s include the opening cysteine and the closing phenylalanine or tryptophan. The D gene is left open where the match is weak. Expanded clones are given a class, and other clones once, few, many or no size at all.

j_gene,v_gene,abundance,d_gene,CDR3aa,CDR3nt
TRBJ1-2,TRBV19,-,-,CASSLGRTANYGYTF,TGTGCCAGTAGTCTAGGACGGACAGCTAACTATGGCTACACCTTC
TRBJ1-2,TRBV5-4,-,TRBD1,CASSLAEQGLSYTF,TGTGCCAGCAGCTTGGCCGAACAGGGGCTGAGCTACACCTTC
TRBJ2-1,TRBV7-9,-,-,CASSSEKGVRYNEQFF,TGTGCCAGCAGCTCAGAGAAGGGGGTGCGGTACAATGAGCAGTTCTTC
TRBJ1-5,TRBV5-8,-,-,CASHVRLKAGNQPQHF,TGTGCCAGCCACGTTCGACTCAAGGCGGGCAATCAGCCCCAGCATTTT
TRBJ1-1,TRBV5-1,few,TRBD1,CASSLAGTGNTEAFF,TGCGCCAGCAGCTTGGCCGGGACAGGGAACACTGAAGCTTTCTTT
TRBJ1-6,TRBV6-1,-,-,CASSGEGGNFVYNSPLHF,TGTGCCAGCAGTGGGGAGGGAGGGAATTTCGTTTATAATTCACCCCTCCACTTT
TRBJ1-2,TRBV12-3/TRBV12-4,few,-,CASSLWQNYGYTF,TGTGCCAGCAGTTTGTGGCAGAACTATGGCTACACCTTC
TRBJ2-1,TRBV5-1,-,TRBD2,CASSPTGTSYNEQFF,TGCGCCAGCAGCCCTACCGGGACTAGCTACAATGAGCAGTTCTTC
TRBJ1-1,TRBV7-9,-,TRBD1,CASSLDRGAEAFF,TGTGCCAGCAGCTTGGACAGGGGAGCTGAAGCTTTCTTT
TRBJ1-6,TRBV10-3,few,TRBD1,CAISDGQGQGNSPLHF,TGTGCCATCAGTGATGGACAGGGCCAGGGTAATTCACCCCTCCACTTT
TRBJ2-7,TRBV27,-,TRBD2,CASSQTSGPYYEQYF,TGTGCCAGCAGTCAAACTAGCGGGCCGTACTACGAGCAGTACTTC
TRBJ2-5,TRBV18,-,TRBD1,CASSGQGAGETQYF,TGTGCCAGCTCAGGACAGGGCGCGGGGGAGACCCAGTACTTC
TRBJ2-7,TRBV6-6,-,-,CASSYRGSFSYEQYF,TGTGCCAGCAGTTACCGGGGGTCCTTCTCCTACGAGCAGTACTTC
TRBJ2-2,TRBV30,few,TRBD1,CAWSRQGRELFF,TGTGCCTGGAGTCGACAGGGGCGGGAGCTGTTTTTT
TRBJ1-5,TRBV28,-,-,CASRQTGLYSNQPQHF,TGTGCCAGCAGGCAAACAGGGCTCTATAGCAATCAGCCCCAGCATTTT
TRBJ1-1,TRBV7-8,-,-,CASSSGLANTEAFF,TGTGCCAGCAGCTCAGGTCTTGCGAACACTGAAGCTTTCTTT
TRBJ1-1,TRBV12-5,-,-,CASGPPRVDF,TGTGCTAGTGGTCCCCCTCGGGTGGATTTT
TRBJ2-2,TRBV6-2/TRBV6-3,once,TRBD1,CASSPRDRGRVTGELFF,TGTGCCAGCAGCCCCCGGGACAGGGGGCGCGTCACCGGGGAGCTGTTTTTT